This T cell receptor (beta chain) emerged from a study of blood T cell repertoires in COVID-19. About the study: Researchers got acute and convalescent COVID-19 samples from the United States, Italy and Spain. T cells, B-cell-depleted T cells, or PBMCs supplied cDNA or gDNA.

This CDR3 contains 14 residues. The V segment lost 2 bases and the J segment 6 bases; nucleotides outside the gene matches: 7. CDR1 and CDR2 (germline): SGHDT, YYEEEE. Per the authors' pipeline: Researchers report that nucleated cell counts were estimated from reference gene primer amplification. TCRdb keeps only in-frame clones here, not all; method: immunoSEQ multiplex PCR. V and J calls and clone size are copied from that table; D and trimming were computed from the DNA. Of roughly 380,000 clones in the sample, approximately 90% are singletons; the top ten hold roughly 1.6%. Seattle cases were enrolled at active infection and followed longitudinally.

This clonotype was obtained from a woman aged 40 to 50 with COVID-19, enrolled during active disease. Sequenced input: peripheral blood. The V gene is TRBV5-6, the J gene TRBJ1-1; 7 nucleotides line up with TRBD1. The CDR3 loop is CASSFDRADPEAFF. Written as DNA, the CDR3 is TGTGCCAGCAGCTTTGACAGGGCCGACCCTGAAGCTTTCTTT.